The clone carrying this TCR beta chain appeared a few times. Its antigen is still unknown. The record originates from a study of cytomegalovirus exposure and HLA in healthy donors. Turning to the study itself: A data release that came early held 75 million to 85 million unique TCRs from HLA-typed donors. Overall study findings and caveats: The CMV antigen specificity of a few CMV-associated chains was confirmed through in vitro analysis. It was taken for granted in presence/absence analyses that sequencing depth across donors was roughly uniform. Upon later analysis, HLA-associated TCR beta chains proved more clonally expanded than other, equally common chains.

The CDR3 totals 15 residues. V lost 4 bases and J lost 4; bases outside the gene matches: 4. Germline CDR1 and CDR2: MNHNY and SVGAGI (reference sequence). Use of 60 Vbeta and 13 Jbeta primers characterized the PCR. Using immunoSEQ multiplex PCR, the repertoire was profiled, and TCRdb retains in-frame clones only, with some absent. The table records under 130,000 clones, roughly 80% of them present only once. The sequence was obtained from a young man in good health and CMV-seropositive. The rearrangement uses TRBV6-6 and TRBJ2-4, with 10 bases matching TRBD1. Sequenced: PBMCs. This chain's CDR3 is CASSSADRGKNIQYF. Written as DNA, the CDR3 is TGTGCCAGCAGTTCCGCGGACAGGGGGAAAAACATTCAGTACTTC.